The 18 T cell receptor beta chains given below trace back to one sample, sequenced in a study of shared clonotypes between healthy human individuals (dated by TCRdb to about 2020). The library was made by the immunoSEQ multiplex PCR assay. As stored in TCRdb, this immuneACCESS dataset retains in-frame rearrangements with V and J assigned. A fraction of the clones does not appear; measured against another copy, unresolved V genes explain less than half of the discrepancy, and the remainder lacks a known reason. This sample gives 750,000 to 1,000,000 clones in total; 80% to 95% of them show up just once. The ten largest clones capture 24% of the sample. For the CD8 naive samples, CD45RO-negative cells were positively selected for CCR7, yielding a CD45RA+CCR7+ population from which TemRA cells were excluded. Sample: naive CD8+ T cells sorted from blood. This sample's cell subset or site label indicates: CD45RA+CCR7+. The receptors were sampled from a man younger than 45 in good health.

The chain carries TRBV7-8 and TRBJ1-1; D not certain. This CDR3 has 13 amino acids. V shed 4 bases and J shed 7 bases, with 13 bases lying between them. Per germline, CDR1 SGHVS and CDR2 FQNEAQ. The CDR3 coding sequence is TGTGCCAGCAGCTCCCAGGACGAGATTGAAGCTTTCTTT. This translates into CASSSQDEIEAFF.

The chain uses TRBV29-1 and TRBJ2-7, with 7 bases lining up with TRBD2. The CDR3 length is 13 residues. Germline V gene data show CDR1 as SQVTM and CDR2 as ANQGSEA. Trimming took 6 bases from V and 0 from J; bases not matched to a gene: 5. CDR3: CSVKAGSSYEQYF. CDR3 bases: TGCAGCGTGAAAGCGGGGAGCTCCTACGAGCAGTACTTC.

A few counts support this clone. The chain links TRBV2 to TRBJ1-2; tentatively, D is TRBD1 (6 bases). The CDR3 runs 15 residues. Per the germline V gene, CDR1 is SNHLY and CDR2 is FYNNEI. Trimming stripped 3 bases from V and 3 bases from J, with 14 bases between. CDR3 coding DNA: TGTGCCAGCAGTGATTGGACAGCATCACACTATGGCTACACCTTC. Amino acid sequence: CASSDWTASHYGYTF.

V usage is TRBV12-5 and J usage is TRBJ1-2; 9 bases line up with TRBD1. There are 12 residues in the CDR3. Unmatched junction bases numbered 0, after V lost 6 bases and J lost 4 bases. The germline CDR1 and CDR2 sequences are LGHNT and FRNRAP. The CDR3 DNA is TGTGCTAGTGGGACAGGGGGCTATGGCTACACCTTC. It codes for CASGTGGYGYTF.

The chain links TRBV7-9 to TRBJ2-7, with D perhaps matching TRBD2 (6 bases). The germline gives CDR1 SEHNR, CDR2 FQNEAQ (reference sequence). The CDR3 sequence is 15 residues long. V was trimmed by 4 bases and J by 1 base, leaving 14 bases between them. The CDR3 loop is CASSYGPGESYEQYF. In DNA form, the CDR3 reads TGTGCCAGCAGCTACGGCCCGGGGGAGTCCTACGAGCAGTACTTC.

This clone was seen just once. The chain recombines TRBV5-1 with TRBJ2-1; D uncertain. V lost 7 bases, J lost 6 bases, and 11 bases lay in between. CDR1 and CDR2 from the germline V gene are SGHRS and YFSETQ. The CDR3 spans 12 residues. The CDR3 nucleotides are TGCGCCAGCCGTGACGAAGGCAATGAGCAGTTCTTC. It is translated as CASRDEGNEQFF.

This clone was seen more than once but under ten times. CDR3 protein: CASSAMNIHEKLFF. The CDR3 region has the DNA TGTGCCAGCAGTGCGATGAACATTCATGAAAAACTGTTTTTT. V and J are TRBV6-1 and TRBJ1-4; the D is unclear. The length of the CDR3 is 14 residues. Trimming cost V 4 bases and J 6 bases, with 12 bases left between them. Germline-derived CDR1 and CDR2 are MNHNS and SASEGT.

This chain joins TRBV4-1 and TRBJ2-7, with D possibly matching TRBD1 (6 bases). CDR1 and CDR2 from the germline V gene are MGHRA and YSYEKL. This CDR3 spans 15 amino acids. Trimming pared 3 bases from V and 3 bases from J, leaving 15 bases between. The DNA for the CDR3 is TGCGCCAGCAGCCAGTACGAACAGGGTTACTACGAGCAGTACTTC. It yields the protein CASSQYEQGYYEQYF.

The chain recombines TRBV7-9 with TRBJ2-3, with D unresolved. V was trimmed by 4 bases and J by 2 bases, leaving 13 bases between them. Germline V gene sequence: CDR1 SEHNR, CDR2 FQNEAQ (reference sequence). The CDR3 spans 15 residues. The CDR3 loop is CASSSDADYTDTQYF. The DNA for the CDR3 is TGTGCCAGCAGCTCAGACGCGGATTACACAGATACGCAGTATTTT.

CDR3 bases: TGCGCCAGCAGCCCAACTATAAGGGGGGCCGGGGCCAACGTCCTGACTTTC. Protein sequence: CASSPTIRGAGANVLTF. The J gene is TRBJ2-6, the V gene TRBV4-3; D is perhaps TRBD1 or TRBD2 (6 bases each). This CDR3 has 17 amino acids. Trimming removed 4 bases from V and 4 bases from J, with 17 bases in between. CDR1 and CDR2 from the germline V gene are LGHNA and YSLEER.

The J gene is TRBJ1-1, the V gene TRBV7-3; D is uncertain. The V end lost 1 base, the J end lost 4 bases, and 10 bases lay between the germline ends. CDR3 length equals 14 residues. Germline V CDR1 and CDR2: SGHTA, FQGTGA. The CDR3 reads CASSLIGDGTEAFF. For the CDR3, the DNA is TGTGCCAGCAGCTTAATTGGGGATGGCACTGAAGCTTTCTTT.

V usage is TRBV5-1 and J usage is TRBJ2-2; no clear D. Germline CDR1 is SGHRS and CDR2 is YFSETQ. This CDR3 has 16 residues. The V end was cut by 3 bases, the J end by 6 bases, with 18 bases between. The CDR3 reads CASSSWGIQVAGELFF. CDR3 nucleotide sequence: TGCGCCAGCAGCTCGTGGGGTATTCAAGTTGCCGGGGAGCTGTTTTTT.

CDR3 DNA sequence: TGCGCCAGCAGCCAAGATTCATCGGGGAGGGACACTGAAGCTTTCTTT. Its translation is CASSQDSSGRDTEAFF. The gene calls are TRBV4-1 and TRBJ1-1; D is uncertain. The V end lost 0 bases, the J end lost 3 bases, and 14 bases lay between the germline ends. In germline, CDR1 is MGHRA, CDR2 YSYEKL. The CDR3 covers 16 residues.

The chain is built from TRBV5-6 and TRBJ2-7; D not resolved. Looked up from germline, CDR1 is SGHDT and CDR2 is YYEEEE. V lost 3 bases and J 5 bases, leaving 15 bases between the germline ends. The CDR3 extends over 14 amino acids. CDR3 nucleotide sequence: TGTGCCAGCAGCTCCGTTGTGGGCAGGCACGAGCAGTACTTC. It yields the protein CASSSVVGRHEQYF. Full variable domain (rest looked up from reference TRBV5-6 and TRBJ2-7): DAGVTQSPTHLIKTRGQQVTLRCSPKSGHDTVSWYQQALGQGPQFIFQYYEEEERQRGNFPDRFSGHQFPNYSSELNVNALLLGDSALYLCASSSVVGRHEQYFGPGTRLTVT.

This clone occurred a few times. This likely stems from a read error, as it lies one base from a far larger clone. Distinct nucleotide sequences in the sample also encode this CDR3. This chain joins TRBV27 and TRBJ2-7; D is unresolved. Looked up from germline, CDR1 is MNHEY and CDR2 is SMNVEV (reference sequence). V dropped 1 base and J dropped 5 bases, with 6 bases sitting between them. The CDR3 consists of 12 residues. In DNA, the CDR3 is TGTGCCAGCAGTTTATTTGGGGACGAGCAGTACTTC. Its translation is CASSLFGDEQYF.

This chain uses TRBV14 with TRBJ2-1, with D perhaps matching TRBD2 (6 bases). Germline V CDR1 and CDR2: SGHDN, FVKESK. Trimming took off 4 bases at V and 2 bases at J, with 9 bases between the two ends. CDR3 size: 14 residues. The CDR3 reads CASSLGGTYNEQFF. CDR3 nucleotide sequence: TGTGCCAGCAGCCTCGGGGGAACCTACAATGAGCAGTTCTTC.

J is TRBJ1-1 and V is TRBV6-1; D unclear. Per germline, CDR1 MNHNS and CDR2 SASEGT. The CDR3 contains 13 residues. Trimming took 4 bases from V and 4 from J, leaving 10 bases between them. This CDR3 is CASSVWGFTEAFF. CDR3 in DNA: TGTGCCAGCAGTGTGTGGGGATTCACTGAAGCTTTCTTT.

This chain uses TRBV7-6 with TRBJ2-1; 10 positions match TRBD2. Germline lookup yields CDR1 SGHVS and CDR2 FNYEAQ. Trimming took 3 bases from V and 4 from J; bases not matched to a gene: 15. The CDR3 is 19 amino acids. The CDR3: CASSFPPKSGRGVYNEQFF. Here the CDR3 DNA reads TGTGCCAGCAGCTTCCCCCCCAAAAGCGGGAGGGGGGTATACAATGAGCAGTTCTTC.